The text below deals with one TCR beta chain. The V and J ends lost 3 bases and 3 bases respectively, with 11 bases between them. The CDR3 is made up of 15 amino acids. Germline loops: CDR1 ENHRY, CDR2 SYGVKD. Blood sampling was done at baseline, cycle 4 day 1, and cycle 7 day 1. Some clones are missing from TCRdb's copy, which holds only in-frame ones; the method was immunoSEQ multiplex PCR. This sample has about 78,000 clones; roughly 92% occur once, and the top ten carry approximately 3%. This sample is part of a study of OX40 agonist ivuxolimab in advanced cancers. The wider study: Age averaged around 54 years (range about 20 to 79), and less than 85% were male. Eligibility admitted prior anti-PD-1, anti-PD-L1 or anti-CTLA-4 therapy; around 38% had some.

The input for sequencing was CD4+ or CD8+ T cells sorted from blood, taken in a trial of the OX40 agonist ivuxolimab. The V call is TRBV10-3, the J call TRBJ2-2; a weak D match, TRBD2 (6 bases). The TCR comes from an adult with an advanced solid tumor such as melanoma, head and neck, liver or kidney cancer. In nucleotides, the CDR3 is TGTGCCATCAGTGATTTTAGCGGATACACCGGGGAGCTGTTTTTT. Protein: CAISDFSGYTGELFF.